This T cell receptor beta chain is drawn from a study of blood T cell repertoires in COVID-19. Study context: Sites in the United States, Italy and Spain provided acute and convalescent COVID-19 samples. The cDNA or gDNA used as material had been derived from T cells, B-cell-depleted T cells, or PBMCs.

CDR3 length equals 16 residues. CDR1 and CDR2 from the germline V gene are MGHRA and YSYEKL. J was trimmed by 6 bases and V by 1 base; bases with no gene match: 11. The data were produced by immunoSEQ multiplex PCR, yet TCRdb's version contains in-frame clones alone and is incomplete. The sample lists roughly 400,000 clones, around nine tenths seen once, with approximately 1.5% in the top ten. Participant ages covered about 18 to 89 years across some 25 US areas. The genes are TRBV4-1 and TRBJ1-2, with 7 bases that match TRBD1. Sequenced: PBMCs or T cells enriched from blood (not recorded which). The clonotype was recovered from a woman between 18 and 29 years old who had been exposed to COVID-19. In nucleotides, the CDR3 is TGCGCCAGCAGCCAAGGCGGACAGGCCGGTGGGGATGGCTACACCTTC. The encoded protein is CASSQGGQAGGDGYTF.